The present T cell receptor (beta chain) was sequenced within a study of patients and donors after allogeneic stem cell transplantation. TCRdb re-analysed the RT-PCR reads in MiXCR, keeping a single row per CDR3 protein. This sample carries 20,000 to 30,000 distinct CDR3 sequences, about 42% of them seen once, and the ten largest clones take around 78%. This sequence was found in a human donor who was either an allogeneic HSCT recipient or a stem cell or donor lymphocyte infusion donor (not recorded which). It is not recorded whose cells these are; they may come from a transplant donor. Input material: blood, either unsorted or a sorted T cell fraction (not recorded which).

The CDR3: CSAPEREGPYEQYF. The CDR3 region has the DNA TGCAGTGCTCCTGAGCGGGAGGGCCCCTACGAGCAGTACTTC. The chain couples TRBV20-1 to TRBJ2-7, with TRBD2 identical over 10 bases. Germline CDR1 and CDR2: DFQATT and SNEGSKA (reference sequence). The CDR3 extends over 14 amino acids. With V trimmed by 5 bases and J by 2 bases, 6 bases remained unmatched.